This TCR beta chain was observed in a study of coeliac disease. Study as a whole: Without high-resolution HLA typing, biased TRBV7-2 usage was queried.

About this clone: Its antigen is unidentified.

Repertoires were generated with immunoSEQ multiplex PCR, while TCRdb's copy carries only in-frame clones and drops some. The sample shows some 4,300 clones, about 70% of them seen only once. Points from the study as a whole: TRB repertoires were largely private, with most amino acid sequences found in only one sample. Intraepithelial and lamina propria fractions were not highly pure, so cross-contamination was possible. The authors judged this method unsuitable for unbiased gliadin-specific T cell detection. In active celiac disease, intraepithelial and lamina propria TRB and TRG repertoires were less clonal than controls.

Germline V gene data show CDR1 as MGHRA and CDR2 as YSYEKL. There are 17 residues in the CDR3. V was clipped by 4 bases and J by 5 bases; unmatched bases: 11. The gene calls are TRBV4-1 and TRBJ2-5; 12 bases align to TRBD2. The sequenced material came from intraepithelial lymphocytes from the gut. The sequence was collected from a woman in her late teens or twenties with active celiac disease. In DNA form, the CDR3 reads TGCGCCAGCAGCCCAGGGGCTAGCGGGGGGGCTCGTGAGACCCAGTACTTC. Translation gives CASSPGASGGARETQYF.